This passage covers 18 T cell receptor beta chains from one sample sequenced in a study of blood T cell repertoires in COVID-19. Clones were read by immunoSEQ multiplex PCR, and TCRdb kept only the in-frame ones, dropping some. This sample has approximately 250,000 clones, with roughly 84% found just once. The sample taken for sequencing was peripheral blood. These receptors all stem from a man aged 55 to 70 with acute or convalescent COVID-19.

This sequence joins TRBV6-5 and TRBJ1-5, with D perhaps TRBD1 (6 bases). V lost 4 bases, J lost 2 bases, and 12 bases lay in between. Germline loops: CDR1 MNHEY, CDR2 SVGAGI. The CDR3 runs 15 residues. CDR3 residues: CASSFTGSGNQPQHF. For the CDR3, the DNA is TGTGCCAGCAGTTTTACAGGGTCGGGCAATCAGCCCCAGCATTTT.

CDR3 DNA: TGCGCCAGCAGTGAGTTTGGCGGTGGGGCGGGGAATCAGCCCCAGCATTTT. It specifies CASSEFGGGAGNQPQHF. V and J are TRBV10-2 and TRBJ1-5; weak D call: TRBD1 (5 bases). The length of the CDR3 is 17 residues. The germline CDR1 and CDR2 sequences are WSHSY and SAAADI. Trimming removed 1 base at V and 4 bases at J, with 17 bases between.

This clone was detected only a few times. J is TRBJ1-1 and V is TRBV27; D call uncertain. Trimming removed 3 bases at V and 6 bases at J, with 11 bases between. The CDR3 contains 13 residues. CDR1 MNHEY and CDR2 SMNVEV come from the germline V gene (reference sequence). The CDR3 DNA follows: TGTGCCAGCAGTTTTTCGGGATGGGCTGAAGCTTTCTTT. It is translated as CASSFSGWAEAFF.

This chain connects TRBV5-1 to TRBJ1-4; the match to TRBD1 covers 9 bases. The CDR3 is 18 residues long. The germline gives CDR1 SGHRS, CDR2 YFSETQ. Trimming took 0 bases from V and 4 from J; bases not matched to a gene: 10. CDR3 region: CASSLAGMGQGNNEKLFF. The CDR3 DNA is TGCGCCAGCAGCTTGGCCGGGATGGGACAGGGCAATAATGAAAAACTGTTTTTT.

This clone has only one observation. Here the CDR3 reads CASSQAGLDLADTQYF. The CDR3 DNA reads TGTGCCAGCAGCCAAGCCGGGTTAGACCTAGCAGATACGCAGTATTTT. The V and J genes are TRBV4-2 and TRBJ2-3; unclear D gene. Germline assignment: CDR1 LGHNA and CDR2 YNFKEQ. The CDR3 is 16 amino acids. With 1 base removed from V and 4 bases from J, the gap between germline ends came to 15 bases.

With respect to this clone: Compared with germline, one end of the junction differs, possibly owing to a read error. V gene TRBV10-3 combines with J gene TRBJ2-7; possibly TRBD1 for D (6 bases). Germline assignment: CDR1 ENHRY and CDR2 SYGVKD. This CDR3 region has 14 residues. As DNA, the CDR3 is TGTGCCATCAGTCCAGGGGACCTATCCTCCGAGCAGTACTTC. Its translation: CAISPGDLSSEQYF.

The chain links TRBV6-2 or TRBV6-3 to TRBJ2-3, with 12 bases lining up with TRBD2. Germline CDR1 and CDR2: MNHEY and SVGEGT. The CDR3 totals 17 residues. Trimming cost V 2 bases and J 6 bases; bases outside gene matches: 9. The CDR3 is CASSYRPSGRAADTQYF. CDR3 DNA: TGTGCCAGCAGTTACAGACCTAGCGGGAGGGCCGCGGATACGCAGTATTTT.

This chain joins TRBV7-8 and TRBJ2-3; 7 positions match TRBD2. Trimming took 5 bases from V and 1 from J; bases not matched to a gene: 6. This CDR3 is 15 amino acids long. The germline V gene has CDR1 SGHVS and CDR2 FQNEAQ. This chain's CDR3 is CASSVTSERTDTQYF. The CDR3 DNA reads TGTGCCAGCAGCGTTACTAGCGAACGCACAGATACGCAGTATTTT.

The V call is TRBV18, the J call TRBJ1-3, with D maybe TRBD1 (5 bases). The germline V gene encodes CDR1 KGHSH and CDR2 LQKENI. The CDR3 length is 15 residues. Trimming took 4 bases from V and 0 from J, leaving 10 bases between them. Here the CDR3 DNA reads TGTGCCAGCTCACAAATGGACATCTCTGGAAACACCATATATTTT. Translation: CASSQMDISGNTIYF. Together with reference TRBV18 and TRBJ1-3, the CDR3 gives the full variable domain: NAGVMQNPRHLVRRRGQEARLRCSPMKGHSHVYWYRQLPEEGLKFMVYLQKENIIDESGMPKERFSAEFPKEGPSILRIQQVVRGDSAAYFCASSQMDISGNTIYFGEGSWLTVV.

The rearrangement uses TRBV19 and TRBJ2-2; D is possibly TRBD2 (6 bases). V shed 3 bases and J shed 4 bases, with 9 bases lying between them. Germline values: CDR1 LNHDA, CDR2 SQIVND (reference sequence). This CDR3 is built from 14 residues. The CDR3 DNA is TGTGCCAGTAGTATTCGGAGGGGCACCGGGGAGCTGTTTTTT. This sequence encodes CASSIRRGTGELFF.

The CDR3 reads CAIATGMNTGELFF. For the CDR3, the DNA is TGTGCCATAGCGACAGGGATGAACACCGGGGAGCTGTTTTTT. The chain links TRBV10-3 to TRBJ2-2; 7 nucleotides agree with TRBD1. The J segment lost 1 base and the V segment lost 9 bases, leaving 5 bases of the junction unmatched. The germline gives CDR1 ENHRY, CDR2 SYGVKD. This CDR3 is built from 14 residues.

This clone was seen more than once but under ten times. V and J are TRBV19 and TRBJ1-4, with D tentatively TRBD1 (5 bases). The germline V gene encodes CDR1 LNHDA and CDR2 SQIVND (reference sequence). Trimming shortened V by 2 bases and J by 10 bases, and 8 bases separated the two germline ends. The length of the CDR3 is 12 residues. DNA for the CDR3: TGTGCCAGTAGTATACAGGGAGGAAAACTGTTTTTT. Translating gives CASSIQGGKLFF. The entire variable domain, with the rest obtained from reference TRBV19 and TRBJ1-4, is as follows: DGGITQSPKYLFRKEGQNVTLSCEQNLNHDAMYWYRQDPGQGLRLIYYSQIVNDFQKGDIAEGYSVSREKKESFPLTVTSAQKNPTAFYLCASSIQGGKLFFGSGTQLSVL.

This rearrangement joins TRBV7-9 to TRBJ2-3, with D possibly matching TRBD2 (5 bases). The germline V gene encodes CDR1 SEHNR and CDR2 FQNEAQ (reference sequence). CDR3 length: 12 amino acids. Trimming took off 5 bases at V and 14 bases at J, with 17 bases between the two ends. The CDR3: CASSLATIPRYF. DNA for the CDR3: TGTGCCAGCAGCCTTGCGACTATCCCGCGGTATTTT.

The genes are TRBV5-1 and TRBJ1-1; the D is unclear. The CDR3 loop spans 15 amino acids. Germline CDR1 and CDR2: SGHRS and YFSETQ. The V end lost 4 bases, the J end lost 1 base, and 14 bases lay between the germline ends. The CDR3 spells CASSLGPNANTEAFF. CDR3 DNA sequence: TGCGCCAGCAGCCTTGGGCCCAATGCGAACACTGAAGCTTTCTTT.

V gene TRBV7-3 combines with J gene TRBJ2-2, with 7 nucleotides matching TRBD2. The V gene's germline CDR1 is SGHTA and CDR2 FQGTGA. The CDR3 sequence is 17 residues long. V lost 0 bases, J lost 0 bases, and 4 bases stayed unmatched. As DNA, the CDR3 is TGTGCCAGCAGCTTAACAAGGACTAGGGCGAACACCGGGGAGCTGTTTTTT. Translated: CASSLTRTRANTGELFF. Drawing the rest from reference TRBV7-3 and TRBJ2-2, the complete variable domain is GAGVSQTPSNKVTEKGKYVELRCDPISGHTALYWYRQSLGQGPEFLIYFQGTGAADDSGLPNDRFFAVRPEGSVSTLKIQRTERGDSAVYLCASSLTRTRANTGELFFGEGSRLTVL.

A single count supports this clone. The chain couples TRBV3-1 (or the pseudogene TRBV3-2) to TRBJ1-3; TRBD1 aligns across 8 bases. The CDR3 runs to 17 residues. The V gene's germline CDR1 is LGHDT and CDR2 YNNKEL (reference sequence). The V gene end was trimmed by 1 base and the J gene end by 4 bases; junction bases not matched to a gene: 9. CDR3 loop: CASSQAPGGARGNTIYF. The DNA of the CDR3 is TGTGCCAGCAGCCAAGCCCCAGGGGGCGCGAGGGGAAACACCATATATTTT.

V usage is TRBV2 and J usage is TRBJ1-6; 9 nucleotides agree with TRBD1. In germline, CDR1 is SNHLY, CDR2 FYNNEI. CDR3 length equals 13 residues. Trimming removed 4 bases from V and 13 bases from J; junction bases left unmatched: 5. The CDR3 coding sequence is TGTGCCAGCAGTGGACAGGGGGTCGCGCCCCTCCACTTT. This encodes CASSGQGVAPLHF.

The chain recombines TRBV18 with TRBJ2-5; 7 bases line up with TRBD2. This CDR3 contains 13 residues. Losses at the gene ends were 4 bases for V and 3 bases for J; bases not matched to a gene: 2. Germline values: CDR1 KGHSH, CDR2 LQKENI. CDR3 nucleotide sequence: TGTGCCAGCTCACGGAGCGGGGAAGAGACCCAGTACTTC. Translated: CASSRSGEETQYF.